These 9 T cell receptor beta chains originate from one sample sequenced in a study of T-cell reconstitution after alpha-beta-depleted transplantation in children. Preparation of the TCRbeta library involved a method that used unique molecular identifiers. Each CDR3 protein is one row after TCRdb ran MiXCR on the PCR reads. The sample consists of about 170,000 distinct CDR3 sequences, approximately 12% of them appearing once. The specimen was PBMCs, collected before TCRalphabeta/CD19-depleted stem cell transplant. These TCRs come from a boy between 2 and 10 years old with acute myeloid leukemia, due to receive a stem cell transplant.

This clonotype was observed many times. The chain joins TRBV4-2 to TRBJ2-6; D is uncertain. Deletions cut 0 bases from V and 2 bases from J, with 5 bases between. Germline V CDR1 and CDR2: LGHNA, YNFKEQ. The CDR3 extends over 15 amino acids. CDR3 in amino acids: CASSQDSTGANVLTF. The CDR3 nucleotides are TGTGCCAGCAGCCAAGATTCTACTGGGGCCAACGTCCTGACTTTC.

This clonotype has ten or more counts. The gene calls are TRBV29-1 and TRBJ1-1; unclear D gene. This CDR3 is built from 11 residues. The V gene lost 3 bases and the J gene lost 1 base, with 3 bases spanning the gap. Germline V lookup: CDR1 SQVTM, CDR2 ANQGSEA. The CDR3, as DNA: TGCAGCGTTGACGAGAACACTGAAGCTTTCTTT. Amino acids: CSVDENTEAFF.

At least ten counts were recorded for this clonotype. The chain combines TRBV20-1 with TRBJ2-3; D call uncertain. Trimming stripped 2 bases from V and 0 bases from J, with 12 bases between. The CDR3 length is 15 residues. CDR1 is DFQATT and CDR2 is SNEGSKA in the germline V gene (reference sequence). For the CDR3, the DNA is TGCAGTGCTAGACCCCCCGGGCCTAGCACAGATACGCAGTATTTT. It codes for CSARPPGPSTDTQYF.

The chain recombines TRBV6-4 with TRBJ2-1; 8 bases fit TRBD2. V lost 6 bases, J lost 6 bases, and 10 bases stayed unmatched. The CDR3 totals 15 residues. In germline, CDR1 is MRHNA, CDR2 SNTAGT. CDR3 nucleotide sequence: TGTGCCAGCAGCGTGTCAGCGGGGGCCAGCAATGAGCAGTTCTTC. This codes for CASSVSAGASNEQFF.

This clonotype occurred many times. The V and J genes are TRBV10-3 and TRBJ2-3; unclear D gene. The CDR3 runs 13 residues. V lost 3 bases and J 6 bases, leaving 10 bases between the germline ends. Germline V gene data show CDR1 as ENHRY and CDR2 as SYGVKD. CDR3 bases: TGTGCCATCAGTGATCTCCTCGTTGATACGCAGTATTTT. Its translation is CAISDLLVDTQYF.

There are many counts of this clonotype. In nucleotides, the CDR3 is TGTGCCTGGACAAGCAAGGGTGGGCATCAGCCCCAGCATTTT. Translation: CAWTSKGGHQPQHF. This chain uses TRBV30 with TRBJ1-5; no clear D gene. The CDR3 spans 14 residues. V lost 4 bases to trimming and J lost 5 bases, with 15 bases between them. CDR1 GTSNPN and CDR2 SVGIG come from the germline V gene (reference sequence).

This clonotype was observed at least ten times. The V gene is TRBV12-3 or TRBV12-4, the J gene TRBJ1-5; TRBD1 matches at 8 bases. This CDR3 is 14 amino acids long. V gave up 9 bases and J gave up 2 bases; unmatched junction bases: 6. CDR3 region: CASSQGDGNQPQHF. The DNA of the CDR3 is TGTGCCAGTTCACAGGGGGATGGCAATCAGCCCCAGCATTTT.

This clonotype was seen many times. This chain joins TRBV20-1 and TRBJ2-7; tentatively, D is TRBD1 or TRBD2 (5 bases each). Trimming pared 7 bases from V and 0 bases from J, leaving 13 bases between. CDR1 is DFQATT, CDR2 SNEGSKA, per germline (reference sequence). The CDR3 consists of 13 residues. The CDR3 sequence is CSVTRESSYEQYF. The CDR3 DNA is TGCAGTGTTACCAGGGAGAGCTCCTACGAGCAGTACTTC.

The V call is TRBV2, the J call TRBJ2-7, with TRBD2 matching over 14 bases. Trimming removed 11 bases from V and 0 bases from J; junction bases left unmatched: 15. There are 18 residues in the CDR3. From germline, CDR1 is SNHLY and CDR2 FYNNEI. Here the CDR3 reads CACCDGLAGGLSSYEQYF. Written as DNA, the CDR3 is TGTGCCTGCTGTGATGGACTAGCGGGAGGTTTAAGCTCCTACGAGCAGTACTTC.